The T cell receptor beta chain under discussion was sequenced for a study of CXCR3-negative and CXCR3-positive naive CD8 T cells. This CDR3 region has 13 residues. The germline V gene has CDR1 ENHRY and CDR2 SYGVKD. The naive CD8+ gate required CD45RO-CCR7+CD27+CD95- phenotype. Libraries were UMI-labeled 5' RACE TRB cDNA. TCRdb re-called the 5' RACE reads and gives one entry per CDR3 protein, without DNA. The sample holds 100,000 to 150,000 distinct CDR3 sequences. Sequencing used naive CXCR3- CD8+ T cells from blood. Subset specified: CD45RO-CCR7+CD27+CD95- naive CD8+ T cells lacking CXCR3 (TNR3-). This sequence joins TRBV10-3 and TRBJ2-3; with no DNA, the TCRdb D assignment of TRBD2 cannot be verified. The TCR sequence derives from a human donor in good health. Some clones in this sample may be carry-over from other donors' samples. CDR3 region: CAISPGLTDTQYF.